The TCR beta chain under discussion was sequenced for a study of blood T cell repertoires in COVID-19. The wider study: Some COVID-19 samples were acute and others convalescent; all came from the United States, Italy and Spain. The cDNA or gDNA used as material had been derived from T cells, B-cell-depleted T cells, or PBMCs.

The germline V gene encodes CDR1 ENHRY and CDR2 SYGVKD. The CDR3 extends over 13 amino acids. J was trimmed by 4 bases and V by 6 bases; bases with no gene match: 5. This clone has a handful of counts. The authors' processing: Scientists estimated how many nucleated cells there were by amplifying reference gene primers. TCRdb keeps only in-frame clones here, not all; method: immunoSEQ multiplex PCR. The D gene and trimming were derived from the DNA, and the V and J assignments and clone size from that table. The sample carries some 130,000 clones, about 70% recorded once. The sequenced sample was peripheral blood. The chain employs TRBV10-3 and TRBJ2-7; 8 bases align to TRBD1. The receptor's source is a woman between 65 and 79 years old with acute or convalescent COVID-19. As DNA, the CDR3 is TGTGCCATCAGGACGACAGGGGCATACGAGCAGTACTTC. Protein sequence: CAIRTTGAYEQYF.